What follows are 10 T cell receptor beta chains derived from one specimen sequenced in a study of shared clonotypes between healthy human individuals. TCRdb keeps only in-frame clones here, not all; method: immunoSEQ multiplex PCR. Of around 2,000,000 clones listed, 85% to 95% are singletons. Source material: naive CD4+ T cells sorted from blood. Indicated subset: CD45RA+ positively selected. Receptors originate from a man aged 18 to 29 in good health.

On this clone: Other DNA sequences within the sample encode an identical CDR3. The V gene is TRBV7-2, the J gene TRBJ2-5, with D unresolved. Deletions cut 2 bases from V and 2 bases from J, with 6 bases between. The CDR3 loop spans 13 amino acids. Germline loops: CDR1 SGHTA, CDR2 FQGNSA. The CDR3 coding sequence is TGTGCCAGCAGCTTATACACTCAAGAGACCCAGTACTTC. Its protein is CASSLYTQETQYF.

V usage is TRBV7-2 and J usage is TRBJ2-3, with 8 bases that match TRBD1. The CDR3 has 16 residues. CDR1 and CDR2 (germline): SGHTA, FQGNSA. Unmatched junction bases numbered 8, after V lost 4 bases and J lost 2 bases. CDR3 sequence (DNA): TGTGCCAGCAGCTCAGGGGACAGGAAGCACACAGATACGCAGTATTTT. Protein sequence: CASSSGDRKHTDTQYF. The whole variable domain, remainder taken from reference TRBV7-2 and TRBJ2-3, is GAGVSQSPSNKVTEKGKDVELRCDPISGHTALYWYRQSLGQGLEFLIYFQGNSAPDKSGLPSDRFSAERTGGSVSTLTIQRTQQEDSAVYLCASSSGDRKHTDTQYFGPGTRLTVL.

V usage is TRBV6-5 and J usage is TRBJ2-7; no clear D gene. Trimming took off 7 bases at V and 2 bases at J, with 12 bases between the two ends. Germline V gene data show CDR1 as MNHEY and CDR2 as SVGAGI. This CDR3 is 13 amino acids long. CDR3 nucleotide sequence: TGTGCCAGCACCCAGACAAAGACCTACGAGCAGTACTTC. This sequence encodes CASTQTKTYEQYF.

This chain uses TRBV10-3 with TRBJ2-7; 7 bases map to TRBD2. The CDR3 has 14 residues. Trimming cost V 8 bases and J 2 bases; bases outside gene matches: 9. Per the germline V gene, CDR1 is ENHRY and CDR2 is SYGVKD. The CDR3 coding sequence is TGTGCCATCGGGCCGGGGGGTAGGACCTACGAGCAGTACTTC. Translated: CAIGPGGRTYEQYF.

The chain joins TRBV7-2 to TRBJ1-1; D is unclear. From germline, CDR1 is SGHTA and CDR2 FQGNSA. The CDR3 contains 13 residues. Between the trimmed V and J ends, which lost 1 base and 11 bases, there was a span of 14 bases. The CDR3 DNA is TGTGCCAGCAGCTTAGGGCGGTCCCTGGGGGCTTTCTTT. This translates into CASSLGRSLGAFF.

The sample holds a few counts of this clone. The CDR3 nucleotides read TGTGCCAGCAGCCGCCGTCTAGCGCAGCAGTACTTC. It specifies CASSRRLAQQYF. The genes are TRBV7-2 and TRBJ2-7, with D maybe TRBD2 (6 bases). The germline gives CDR1 SGHTA, CDR2 FQGNSA. With 5 bases removed from V and 8 bases from J, the gap between germline ends came to 13 bases. The CDR3 consists of 12 residues.

The gene calls are TRBV6-4 and TRBJ2-3, with 8 nucleotides matching TRBD2. With 4 bases clipped from V and 6 bases from J, the junction kept 6 bases outside the gene matches. The CDR3 consists of 14 residues. Germline CDR1 MRHNA, CDR2 SNTAGT. Written as DNA, the CDR3 is TGTGCCAGCAGTGCGGGAGGGCCCTGGGATACGCAGTATTTT. This gives the protein CASSAGGPWDTQYF.

Comments on this clone: At the DNA level, this CDR3 is encoded by other sequences in the same sample as well. The chain employs TRBV28 and TRBJ2-7, with D perhaps given as TRBD1 or TRBD2 (5 bases each). Trimming cost V 2 bases and J 0 bases, with 11 bases left between them. The CDR3 consists of 15 residues. Germline values: CDR1 MDHEN, CDR2 SYDVKM. The CDR3 loop is CASSLGTGSSYEQYF. In DNA form, the CDR3 reads TGTGCCAGCAGTTTAGGGACGGGGAGCTCCTACGAGCAGTACTTC.

Of note for this clone: The same CDR3 can be traced to other DNA sequences in this sample. The rearrangement links TRBV18 to TRBJ2-3, with D possibly being TRBD1 (5 bases). Germline V CDR1 and CDR2: KGHSH, LQKENI. The CDR3 spans 14 residues. Trimming took 1 base from V and 0 from J, leaving 5 bases between them. CDR3 protein: CASSPQGSTDTQYF. The CDR3 DNA reads TGTGCCAGCTCACCACAGGGGAGCACAGATACGCAGTATTTT.

DNA of the CDR3: TGTGCCGGTCGTTTGTCGGGGGAAGCCGGGGAGCTGTTTTTT. Translation gives CAGRLSGEAGELFF. The chain carries TRBV6-6 and TRBJ2-2; D may be TRBD2 (6 bases). Germline assignment: CDR1 MNHNY and CDR2 SVGAGI (reference sequence). V lost 11 bases and J lost 6, with 19 bases in between. The CDR3 has 14 amino acids.